A single sample is the source of the 26 T cell receptor beta chains below, sequenced in a study of early stage breast cancer tumors (dated by TCRdb to the late 2010s). Libraries were constructed by the immunoSEQ multiplex PCR assay. TCRdb obtained this table from immuneACCESS and retained in-frame rearrangements with V and J assigned. These tables miss some clones; where compared with another copy, unresolved V genes account for less than half of the shortfall, and the remainder is unexplained. The sample table contains nearly 70,000 clones; only one count was recorded for 65% to 85% of them. The ten largest clones represent roughly 4.7% of the sample. Input material: blood. The receptors originated from a person aged 35-49 years with breast cancer.

The V gene is TRBV6-6, the J gene TRBJ2-7; D is unresolved. With 7 bases removed from V and 6 bases from J, the gap between germline ends came to 13 bases. This CDR3 is built from 12 residues. Germline loops: CDR1 MNHNY, CDR2 SVGAGI (reference sequence). The chain's CDR3 is CASNQNRGEQYF. In DNA, the CDR3 is TGTGCCAGCAACCAAAACCGAGGCGAGCAGTACTTC.

CDR3 in DNA: TGTGCCAGCTCTCCCGGGACTAGCTCCTACGAGCAGTACTTC. This sequence encodes CASSPGTSSYEQYF. The chain has TRBV18 and TRBJ2-7; TRBD2 agrees at 8 bases. Germline-derived CDR1 and CDR2 are KGHSH and LQKENI. The CDR3 totals 14 residues. Trimming cost V 6 bases and J 0 bases; bases outside gene matches: 4.

The chain carries TRBV2 and TRBJ1-2; TRBD1 aligns across 8 bases. This CDR3 contains 13 residues. Per the germline V gene, CDR1 is SNHLY and CDR2 is FYNNEI. V lost 7 bases, J lost 4 bases, and 5 bases stayed unmatched. DNA for the CDR3: TGTGCCAGCAATCGACAGGGGCTCTATGGCTACACCTTC. This translates into CASNRQGLYGYTF.

This chain joins TRBV7-8 and TRBJ1-3; TRBD1 matches at 7 bases. The CDR3 length is 16 residues. With 5 bases clipped from V and 3 bases from J, the junction kept 10 bases outside the gene matches. CDR1 SGHVS and CDR2 FQNEAQ come from the germline V gene. CDR3 DNA: TGTGCCAGCAGCACTTTGACAGGGACGCGTGGAAACACCATATATTTT. Translating gives CASSTLTGTRGNTIYF.

The rearrangement joins TRBV6-1 to TRBJ2-1, with 13 bases matching TRBD2. Germline V CDR1 and CDR2: MNHNS, SASEGT. The junction had 8 bases not matched to a gene; V was cut back by 3 bases and J by 6 bases. This CDR3 contains 17 residues. The CDR3 protein is CASSDFSGTSGTNEQFF. CDR3 bases: TGTGCCAGCAGTGACTTCAGTGGGACTAGCGGGACCAATGAGCAGTTCTTC.

The CDR3 bases are TGCGCCAGCAGCCAAGTCGGCCAGGGTATGGGGGTGGGCTACAATGAGCAGTTCTTC. It specifies CASSQVGQGMGVGYNEQFF. The chain joins TRBV4-1 to TRBJ2-1; D possibly matches TRBD1 or TRBD2 (5 bases each). Germline CDR1 and CDR2: MGHRA and YSYEKL. There are 19 residues in the CDR3. Trimming cost V 1 base and J 3 bases, with 22 bases left between them.

The rearrangement links TRBV27 to TRBJ2-2; 9 positions agree with TRBD1. Per the germline V gene, CDR1 is MNHEY and CDR2 is SMNVEV (reference sequence). The V segment lost 0 bases and the J segment 5 bases; nucleotides outside the gene matches: 1. The CDR3 has 15 amino acids. The DNA of the CDR3 is TGTGCCAGCAGTTTATCGGGACAGGGAACCGGGGAGCTGTTTTTT. Its translation: CASSLSGQGTGELFF.

This rearrangement joins TRBV6-1 to TRBJ2-1, with TRBD1 as a possible D gene (8 bases). This CDR3 has 17 amino acids. Germline V gene lookup returns CDR1 MNHNS and CDR2 SASEGT. Trimming pared 0 bases from V and 3 bases from J, leaving 15 bases between. CDR3 region: CASSEAWTGRVYNEQFF. CDR3 sequence (DNA): TGTGCCAGCAGTGAAGCATGGACAGGGAGGGTCTACAATGAGCAGTTCTTC.

The chain employs TRBV9 and TRBJ2-3; TRBD2 aligns across 11 bases. The ends lost 0 bases at V and 7 bases at J; junction bases unmatched: 7. Germline V gene lookup returns CDR1 SGDLS and CDR2 YYNGEE. There are 16 residues in the CDR3. DNA of the CDR3: TGTGCCAGCAGCGTAGGGTCTAGCGGGAGGAGGAATACGCAGTATTTT. Amino acid sequence: CASSVGSSGRRNTQYF.

The chain joins TRBV7-3 to TRBJ2-6, with D uncertain. The CDR3 sequence is 16 residues long. Germline CDR1 reads SGHTA; CDR2 reads FQGTGA. V dropped 1 base and J dropped 2 bases, with 9 bases sitting between them. The CDR3 sequence: CASSLNPTTGANVLTF. CDR3 DNA sequence: TGTGCCAGCAGCTTAAATCCTACGACTGGGGCCAACGTCCTGACTTTC.

Here the CDR3 DNA reads TGTGCCTGGGGCCGCGGACAGGGGGCAGAGACCCAGTACTTC. Encoded protein: CAWGRGQGAETQYF. This chain joins TRBV30 and TRBJ2-5, with 11 positions matching TRBD1. Trimming took 5 bases from V and 4 from J; bases not matched to a gene: 6. Per the germline V gene, CDR1 is GTSNPN and CDR2 is SVGIG (reference sequence). The CDR3 is made up of 14 amino acids.

The chain recombines TRBV4-1 with TRBJ1-2; D is unresolved. Per germline, CDR1 MGHRA and CDR2 YSYEKL. V was clipped by 1 base and J by 2 bases, with 14 bases between them. The length of the CDR3 is 16 residues. Here the CDR3 DNA reads TGCGCCAGCAGCCAAGCTCTGAGCCGTTTAAACTATGGCTACACCTTC. Protein: CASSQALSRLNYGYTF.

The chain employs TRBV6-5 and TRBJ2-1, with 8 bases lining up with TRBD1. Unmatched junction bases numbered 7, after V lost 8 bases and J lost 7 bases. This CDR3 comprises 13 residues. Germline loops: CDR1 MNHEY, CDR2 SVGAGI. CDR3: CASAYRGRNEQFF. CDR3 DNA sequence: TGTGCCAGCGCCTACAGGGGGAGGAATGAGCAGTTCTTC.

The chain links TRBV5-1 to TRBJ1-2; tentatively, D is TRBD1 (5 bases). Germline V CDR1 and CDR2: SGHRS, YFSETQ. The V gene lost 2 bases and the J gene lost 3 bases, with 26 bases spanning the gap. The CDR3 is 19 residues long. CDR3 DNA sequence: TGCGCCAGCAGCTTTGATCCCGGGGGTTCCTGGGGTCAAGACTATGGCTACACCTTC. Translated, it gives CASSFDPGGSWGQDYGYTF.

The chain recombines TRBV2 with TRBJ1-2; TRBD1 agrees at 8 bases. The germline V gene has CDR1 SNHLY and CDR2 FYNNEI. This CDR3 has 15 residues. Unmatched junction bases numbered 10, after V lost 5 bases and J lost 5 bases. CDR3 DNA sequence: TGTGCCAGCAGTTACCGGGACAGGAGTGGATATGGCTACACCTTC. Protein sequence: CASSYRDRSGYGYTF.

This clone has a handful of counts. The chain links TRBV23-1 to TRBJ1-1; D remains ambiguous. TRBV23-1 is marked as an open reading frame, function uncertain. The CDR3 is 9 residues long. The V end lost 7 bases, the J end lost 8 bases, and 5 bases lay between the germline ends. This CDR3 is CASITEAFF. The CDR3, as DNA: TGCGCCAGCATCACAGAAGCTTTCTTT.

The chain employs TRBV7-9 and TRBJ1-2; 8 positions agree with TRBD1. The CDR3 totals 13 residues. Germline values: CDR1 SEHNR, CDR2 FQNEAQ (reference sequence). J gave up 7 bases and V 4 bases, and 5 bases lay outside the gene matches. CDR3 sequence: CASSSQGAVGYTF. In DNA, the CDR3 is TGTGCCAGCAGCTCTCAGGGGGCGGTTGGCTACACCTTC.

The chain recombines TRBV28 with TRBJ1-1; 7 bases align to TRBD1. CDR1 and CDR2 (germline): MDHEN, SYDVKM. The trim removed 6 bases at V and 4 bases at J, leaving 8 bases unmatched. The length of the CDR3 is 14 residues. In nucleotides, the CDR3 is TGTGCCAGCAGCCTACACTCAGGGGGCACTGAAGCTTTCTTT. Residues: CASSLHSGGTEAFF.

The chain carries TRBV11-2 and TRBJ2-2; D is possibly TRBD1 (5 bases). This CDR3 region has 14 residues. CDR1 is SGHAT and CDR2 is FQNNGV in the germline V gene. The V end was cut by 4 bases, the J end by 1 base, with 7 bases between. The CDR3 reads CASSWGENTGELFF. CDR3 sequence (DNA): TGTGCCAGCAGCTGGGGCGAGAACACCGGGGAGCTGTTTTTT.

The chain recombines TRBV6-1 with TRBJ2-7; the D gene could be TRBD1 or TRBD2 (6 bases each). This CDR3 is 15 amino acids long. V was cut by 4 bases and J by 2 bases, with 15 bases left in between. Germline assignment: CDR1 MNHNS and CDR2 SASEGT. The chain's CDR3 is CASSGSEGGAYEQYF. The CDR3, as DNA: TGTGCCAGCAGTGGCTCTGAGGGGGGAGCCTACGAGCAGTACTTC.

The V and J genes are TRBV29-1 and TRBJ2-5; D ambiguous. Germline lookup yields CDR1 SQVTM and CDR2 ANQGSEA. The CDR3 spans 10 residues. Trimming left V 4 bases short and J 5 bases short, with 5 bases between. The CDR3 DNA is TGCAGCGTTGGTTCCGAGACCCAGTACTTC. It specifies CSVGSETQYF.

In this sample, this clone turned up a few times. The CDR3 nucleotides are TGCAGCGTTCAGACAGTATCCTACGAGCAGTACTTC. Encoded protein: CSVQTVSYEQYF. The genes are TRBV29-1 and TRBJ2-7, with a tentative D call TRBD1 (5 bases). This CDR3 has 12 amino acids. Germline V gives CDR1 SQVTM, CDR2 ANQGSEA. V was cut by 5 bases and J by 1 base, with 9 bases left in between.

J is TRBJ1-1 and V is TRBV28, with D uncertain. Germline-derived CDR1 and CDR2 are MDHEN and SYDVKM. V was pared by 3 bases and J by 6 bases, with 11 bases between. The CDR3 runs 13 residues. The CDR3 nucleotides read TGTGCCAGCAGTTTCCGGGTGGGTGCTGAAGCTTTCTTT. It translates to CASSFRVGAEAFF.

The J gene is TRBJ2-7, the V gene TRBV11-2, with 9 bases fitting TRBD2. J was trimmed by 2 bases and V by 4 bases; bases with no gene match: 3. The CDR3 has 14 amino acids. Germline lookup yields CDR1 SGHAT and CDR2 FQNNGV. The CDR3 reads CASSSTSGTYEQYF. As DNA, the CDR3 is TGTGCCAGCAGCTCGACTAGCGGTACCTACGAGCAGTACTTC. The complete variable domain, with remaining parts taken from reference TRBV11-2 and TRBJ2-7, reads EAGVAQSPRYKIIEKRQSVAFWCNPISGHATLYWYQQILGQGPKLLIQFQNNGVVDDSQLPKDRFSAERLKGVDSTLKIQPAKLEDSAVYLCASSSTSGTYEQYFGPGTRLTVT.

The chain recombines TRBV4-2 with TRBJ2-7; D tentatively reads TRBD1 or TRBD2 (5 bases each). The CDR3 is 15 residues long. Germline values: CDR1 LGHNA, CDR2 YNFKEQ. Trimming stripped 4 bases from V and 3 bases from J, with 16 bases between. The DNA for the CDR3 is TGTGCCAGCAGCCGGTATCGGGGCTTAGACTACGAGCAGTACTTC. Protein sequence: CASSRYRGLDYEQYF.

The gene calls are TRBV30 and TRBJ1-5; no firm D call. Germline values: CDR1 GTSNPN, CDR2 SVGIG (reference sequence). The CDR3 covers 13 residues. Trimming cost V 0 bases and J 11 bases, with 14 bases left between them. As DNA, the CDR3 is TGTGCCTGGAGTGTATGGTCGGGCATCACCCAGCATTTT. It translates to CAWSVWSGITQHF.